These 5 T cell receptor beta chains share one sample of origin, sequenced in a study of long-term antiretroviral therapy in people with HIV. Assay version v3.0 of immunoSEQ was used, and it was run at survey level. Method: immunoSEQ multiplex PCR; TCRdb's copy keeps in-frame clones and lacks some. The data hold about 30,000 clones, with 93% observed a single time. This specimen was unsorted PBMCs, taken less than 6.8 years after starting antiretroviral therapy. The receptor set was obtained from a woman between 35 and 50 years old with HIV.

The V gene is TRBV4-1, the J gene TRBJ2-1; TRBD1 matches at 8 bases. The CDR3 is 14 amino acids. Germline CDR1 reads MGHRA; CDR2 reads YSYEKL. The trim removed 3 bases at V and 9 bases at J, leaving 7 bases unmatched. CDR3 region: CASSQRTGSGEQFF. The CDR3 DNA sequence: TGCGCCAGCAGCCAGCGGACAGGGAGCGGTGAGCAGTTCTTC.

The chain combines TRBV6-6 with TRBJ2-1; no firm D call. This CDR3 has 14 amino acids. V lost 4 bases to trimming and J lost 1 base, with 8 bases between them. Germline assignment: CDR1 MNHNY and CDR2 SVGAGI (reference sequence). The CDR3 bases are TGTGCCAGCAGTTTGGATGATTCCTACAATGAGCAGTTCTTC. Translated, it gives CASSLDDSYNEQFF.

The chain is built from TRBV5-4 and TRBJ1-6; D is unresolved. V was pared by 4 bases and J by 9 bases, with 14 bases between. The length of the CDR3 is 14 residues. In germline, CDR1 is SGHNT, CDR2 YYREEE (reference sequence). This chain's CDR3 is CASSPVATPSPLHF. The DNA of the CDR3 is TGTGCCAGCAGCCCGGTAGCAACCCCTTCACCCCTCCACTTT. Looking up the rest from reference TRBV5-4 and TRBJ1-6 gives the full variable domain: ETGVTQSPTHLIKTRGQQVTLRCSSQSGHNTVSWYQQALGQGPQFIFQYYREEENGRGNFPPRFSGLQFPNYSSELNVNALELDDSALYLCASSPVATPSPLHFGNGTRLTVT.

The CDR3 sequence: CASSAWTGGDPSKNIQYF. The CDR3, as DNA: TGTGCCAGCAGCGCCTGGACAGGGGGAGATCCCAGTAAAAACATTCAGTACTTC. This sequence joins TRBV9 and TRBJ2-4; 10 bases agree with TRBD1. This CDR3 spans 18 amino acids. V was clipped by 3 bases and J by 4 bases; unmatched bases: 13. Germline CDR1 is SGDLS and CDR2 is YYNGEE.

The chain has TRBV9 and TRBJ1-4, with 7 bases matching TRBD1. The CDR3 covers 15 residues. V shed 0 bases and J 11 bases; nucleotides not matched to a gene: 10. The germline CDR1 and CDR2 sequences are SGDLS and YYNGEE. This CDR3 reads CASSVGPGGVGKLFF. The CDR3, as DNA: TGTGCCAGCAGCGTAGGTCCAGGGGGAGTTGGGAAACTGTTTTTT.